This TCR beta chain originates from a study of T-cell reconstitution after alpha-beta-depleted transplantation in children. CDR1 LGHNA and CDR2 YNFKEQ come from the germline V gene. The CDR3 spans 15 residues. V lost 1 base and J 3 bases, leaving 13 bases between the germline ends. The TCRbeta library incorporated unique molecular identifiers. TCRdb reprocessed the PCR reads with MiXCR, giving one entry per CDR3 protein. This sample carries about a million distinct CDR3 sequences, about 26% of them seen once, and the ten largest clones take over 25%. Study-wide results and caveats: Reportedly, alpha-beta T cells present about two months post-transplant originated from several hundred expanded clones of graft origin.

Concerning this clonotype: What it recognizes is unknown.

The sequence derives from a boy younger than two who had a stem cell transplant for SCID, so the T cells may come from the graft donor. The chain joins TRBV4-2 to TRBJ2-7; D unresolved. Sequencing used PBMCs, mostly from graft donor cells, obtained 360 days after TCRalphabeta/CD19-depleted stem cell transplant. CDR3 nucleotides: TGTGCCAGCAGCCAAGGTACGTCGTCGAGCTACGAGCAGTACTTC. This gives the protein CASSQGTSSSYEQYF.